These T cell receptor beta chains were read from a single sample in a study of regulatory T cells in long-lasting Graves disease. One entry per CDR3 protein, called by TCRdb with MiXCR from the multiplex PCR reads. The sample shows roughly 400,000 distinct CDR3 sequences, roughly 23% of them seen only once. Sequencing used peripheral blood mononuclear cells (PBMCs), obtained when the disease was refractory, from a patient treated with antithyroid drugs. These TCRs come from a female donor with Graves disease. The CDR3 runs from the conserved cysteine through the conserved F or W. The order of the fields is J gene, D gene, V gene, clone size, CDR3 protein, CDR3 DNA. D genes are given only for firm matches. Not every row has a clone size; where given, it reads once, few, many or a size class.

TRBJ1-1,-,TRBV5-1,-,CASSAGSGAFF,TGTGCCAGTAGCGCCGGGTCGGGAGCTTTCTTT
TRBJ2-5,TRBD1,TRBV27,-,CASSLTGTGGDETQYF,TGTGCCAGCAGTCTCACCGGGACAGGGGGAGACGAGACCCAGTACTTC
TRBJ2-7,TRBD1,TRBV5-5,-,CASSVGTAYEQYF,TGTGCCAGCAGCGTTGGGACAGCTTACGAGCAGTACTTC
TRBJ2-7,-,TRBV4-2,-,CASSQDTSRAYEQYF,TGTGCCAGCAGCCAGGACACCTCCCGAGCCTACGAGCAGTACTTC
TRBJ2-7,-,TRBV7-3,few,CASHRGAGSYEQYF,TGTGCCAGCCACCGGGGGGCGGGGTCCTACGAGCAGTACTTC
TRBJ2-7,-,TRBV9,-,CASSVVGDSYEQYF,TGTGCCAGCAGCGTAGTCGGGGACTCCTACGAGCAGTACTTC
TRBJ1-1,-,TRBV3-1,-,CASSLRAINTEAFF,TGTGCCAGCAGCCTCCGGGCCATAAACACTGAAGCTTTCTTT
TRBJ2-7,TRBD2,TRBV7-8,many,CASSPGSGDYYEQYF,TGTGCCAGCAGCCCCGGTAGCGGGGACTACTACGAGCAGTACTTC
TRBJ1-1,-,TRBV5-8,few,CASSLATHTEAFF,TGTGCCAGCAGCTTAGCCACACACACTGAAGCTTTCTTT
TRBJ1-5,-,TRBV27,many,CASRGGNNQPQHF,TGTGCCAGCAGGGGTGGCAACAATCAGCCCCAGCATTTT
TRBJ2-3,-,TRBV25-1,few,CASRRGGETDTQYF,TGTGCCAGCAGGCGAGGGGGTGAAACAGATACGCAGTATTTT
TRBJ2-5,-,TRBV7-9,many,CASSFEQGRETQYF,TGTGCCAGCAGCTTTGAGCAGGGGCGGGAGACCCAGTACTTC
TRBJ1-6,-,TRBV6-1,-,CASSPDGTRNSPLHF,TGTGCCAGCAGCCCCGACGGGACAAGGAATTCACCCCTCCACTTT
TRBJ1-6,TRBD1,TRBV19,-,CASSPRTGHNSPLHF,TGTGCCAGTAGTCCAAGGACAGGACATAATTCACCCCTCCACTTT
TRBJ2-5,TRBD2,TRBV2,many,CASRGTSGSHQETQYF,TGTGCCAGCAGGGGGACTAGCGGGAGTCACCAAGAGACCCAGTACTTC
TRBJ2-5,-,TRBV20-1,many,CSITAGGAETQYF,TGCAGTATAACGGCAGGGGGGGCAGAGACCCAGTACTTC
TRBJ2-3,TRBD2,TRBV12-3/TRBV12-4,many,CASTGTSGAGTQYF,TGTGCCAGCACCGGGACTAGCGGGGCGGGGACGCAGTATTTT
TRBJ2-7,-,TRBV15,-,CATSKNSGRPSSYEQYF,TGTGCCACCAGCAAAAACTCAGGGCGTCCAAGCTCCTACGAGCAGTACTTC
TRBJ2-1,TRBD2,TRBV28,-,CASSLLTSRHNEQFF,TGTGCCAGCAGTCTCTTGACTAGCAGACACAATGAGCAGTTCTTC
TRBJ1-2,TRBD1,TRBV7-2,few,CASSQRQGRHYGYTF,TGTGCCAGCAGCCAAAGACAGGGCCGGCACTATGGCTACACCTTC
TRBJ1-4,-,TRBV12-3/TRBV12-4,many,CASSPFYEGEKLFF,TGTGCCAGCAGTCCCTTCTACGAAGGTGAAAAACTGTTTTTT
TRBJ1-5,TRBD1,TRBV10-3,-,CAISTGTGENQPQHF,TGTGCCATCAGTACCGGGACAGGGGAGAATCAGCCCCAGCATTTT
TRBJ2-7,TRBD1,TRBV2,-,CASSLDRGKRDEQYF,TGTGCCAGCAGTCTGGACAGGGGCAAACGGGACGAGCAGTACTTC
TRBJ1-5,-,TRBV28,many,CASSLPRPQGSNQPQHF,TGTGCCAGCAGTTTACCACGGCCACAGGGTAGCAATCAGCCCCAGCATTTT
TRBJ1-5,-,TRBV28,many,CASSSPLDDQPQHF,TGTGCCAGCAGTTCCCCCCTCGATGATCAGCCCCAGCATTTT
TRBJ1-6,-,TRBV28,many,CASRVLGSPLHF,TGTGCCAGCAGGGTTTTGGGTTCACCCCTCCACTTT
TRBJ2-7,-,TRBV4-1,-,CASSHQTDTYEQYF,TGCGCCAGCAGCCACCAGACAGACACCTACGAGCAGTACTTC
TRBJ1-2,-,TRBV11-2,many,CASSQRGNGYTF,TGTGCCAGCAGCCAGAGGGGAAATGGCTACACCTTC
TRBJ1-2,-,TRBV12-3/TRBV12-4,many,CASRLTETYGYTF,TGTGCCAGCAGGCTCACAGAGACCTATGGCTACACCTTC
TRBJ2-5,-,TRBV3-1,many,CASSQVIRGGETQYF,TGTGCCAGCAGCCAAGTTATTAGGGGGGGAGAGACCCAGTACTTC
TRBJ1-6,-,TRBV20-1,many,CSASNEYSPLHF,TGCAGTGCTTCAAATGAATATTCACCCCTCCACTTT
TRBJ1-2,-,TRBV29-1,-,CSVVSGDGYTF,TGCAGCGTTGTTTCGGGTGATGGCTACACCTTC
TRBJ2-2,TRBD2,TRBV29-1,-,CSVISELAGGSTGELFF,TGCAGCGTTATTTCAGAGTTAGCGGGAGGTTCTACCGGGGAGCTGTTTTTT
TRBJ2-7,TRBD2,TRBV29-1,few,CSAGKTSGASRGYEQYF,TGCAGCGCCGGGAAGACTAGCGGAGCATCCCGCGGGTACGAGCAGTACTTC
TRBJ2-4,TRBD2,TRBV6-5,many,CASSYGLAGEGAKNIQYF,TGTGCCAGCAGTTACGGACTAGCGGGAGAGGGGGCCAAAAACATTCAGTACTTC
TRBJ2-5,-,TRBV11-2,many,CASSLDSGETQYF,TGTGCCAGCAGCCTGGACAGCGGAGAGACCCAGTACTTC
TRBJ2-5,-,TRBV6-5,-,CASSYSRSGRRETQYF,TGTGCCAGCAGTTACTCCCGCAGTGGGCGGCGAGAGACCCAGTACTTC
TRBJ1-1,-,TRBV20-1,-,CSARPVRAMNTEAFF,TGCAGTGCTAGGCCCGTCAGGGCCATGAACACTGAAGCTTTCTTT
TRBJ1-1,-,TRBV28,-,CASSFFRVPVTEAFF,TGTGCCAGCAGTTTCTTCAGGGTGCCGGTCACTGAAGCTTTCTTT
TRBJ1-1,-,TRBV28,-,CASSPKQGNTEAFF,TGTGCCAGCAGTCCTAAACAGGGTAACACTGAAGCTTTCTTT
TRBJ1-2,-,TRBV15,few,CATSRGLVINYGYTF,TGTGCCACCAGCAGGGGCTTGGTGATCAACTATGGCTACACCTTC
TRBJ2-5,-,TRBV7-8,many,CASSLIGYQETQYF,TGTGCCAGCAGCTTAATCGGGTACCAAGAGACCCAGTACTTC
TRBJ2-2,-,TRBV5-8,few,CASSLVWGPNGELFF,TGTGCCAGCAGCTTGGTCTGGGGGCCAAACGGGGAGCTGTTTTTT
TRBJ1-2,TRBD1,TRBV14,-,CASSYRDSRGYTF,TGTGCCAGCAGCTACCGGGACAGTCGAGGCTACACCTTC
TRBJ1-1,TRBD1,TRBV15,-,CATSRDRGRNTEAFF,TGTGCCACCAGCAGGGACAGGGGTAGGAACACTGAAGCTTTCTTT
TRBJ2-1,-,TRBV27,few,CASSVTGLYYNEQFF,TGTGCCAGCAGCGTAACAGGGCTATACTACAATGAGCAGTTCTTC
TRBJ1-1,TRBD1,TRBV5-1,few,CASRYAAGTGLTEAFF,TGCGCCAGCAGATATGCCGCCGGGACAGGTTTGACTGAAGCTTTCTTT
TRBJ2-2,-,TRBV20-1,-,CSARVRVGEIPTGELFF,TGCAGTGCTAGAGTCCGTGTGGGGGAGATACCCACCGGGGAGCTGTTTTTT
TRBJ2-3,-,TRBV5-1,few,CASSLEQFTDTQYF,TGCGCCAGCAGCTTGGAACAGTTCACAGATACGCAGTATTTT
TRBJ1-1,TRBD1,TRBV6-2/TRBV6-3,few,CASSYGGTGGTEAFF,TGTGCCAGCAGTTATGGAGGGACAGGGGGAACTGAAGCTTTCTTT
TRBJ1-1,-,TRBV7-3,many,CASSPKAGWNTEAFF,TGTGCCAGCAGCCCGAAGGCAGGGTGGAACACTGAAGCTTTCTTT
TRBJ1-1,-,TRBV10-3,-,CAISEGAVNTEASF,TGTGCCATCAGTGAGGGGGCGGTGAACACTGAAGCTTCCTTT
TRBJ2-1,-,TRBV28,-,CASSLVGENEQFF,TGTGCCAGCAGTTTAGTTGGAGAAAATGAGCAGTTCTTC
TRBJ2-3,TRBD2,TRBV20-1,once,CSARDWGSGSDTQYF,TGCAGTGCTAGAGATTGGGGTAGCGGGAGCGATACGCAGTATTTT
TRBJ2-2,TRBD2,TRBV6-4,-,CASSDSPRIYWREEQRTGELFF,TGTGCCAGCAGTGACTCTCCCCGAATATACTGGCGGGAGGAACAACGTACCGGGGAGCTGTTTTTT
TRBJ2-2,-,TRBV24-1,many,CATSVGTGELFF,TGTGCCACCAGTGTAGGTACCGGGGAGCTGTTTTTT
TRBJ1-1,TRBD1,TRBV20-1,many,CSAARGQGNTEAFF,TGCAGTGCGGCGAGGGGGCAGGGGAACACTGAAGCTTTCTTT
TRBJ1-2,TRBD1,TRBV6-1,many,CASANPTGGIYGYTF,TGTGCCAGCGCGAACCCGACAGGGGGTATCTATGGCTACACCTTC